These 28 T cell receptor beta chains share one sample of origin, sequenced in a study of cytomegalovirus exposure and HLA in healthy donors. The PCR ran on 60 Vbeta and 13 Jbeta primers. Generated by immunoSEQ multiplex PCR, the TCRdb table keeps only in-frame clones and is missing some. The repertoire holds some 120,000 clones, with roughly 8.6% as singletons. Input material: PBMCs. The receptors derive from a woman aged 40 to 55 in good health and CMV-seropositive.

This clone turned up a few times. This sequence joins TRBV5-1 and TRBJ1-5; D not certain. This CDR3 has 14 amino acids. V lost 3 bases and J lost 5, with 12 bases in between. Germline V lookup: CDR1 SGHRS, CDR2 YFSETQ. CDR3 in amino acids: CASSSGGRDQPQHF. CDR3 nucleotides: TGCGCCAGCAGCTCGGGAGGGAGGGATCAGCCCCAGCATTTT.

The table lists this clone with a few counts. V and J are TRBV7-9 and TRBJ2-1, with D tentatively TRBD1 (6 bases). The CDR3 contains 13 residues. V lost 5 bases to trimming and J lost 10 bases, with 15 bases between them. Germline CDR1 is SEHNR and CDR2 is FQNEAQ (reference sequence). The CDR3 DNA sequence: TGTGCCAGCAGCGAATACAGGGAAGGGGAGCAGTTCTTC. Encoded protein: CASSEYREGEQFF.

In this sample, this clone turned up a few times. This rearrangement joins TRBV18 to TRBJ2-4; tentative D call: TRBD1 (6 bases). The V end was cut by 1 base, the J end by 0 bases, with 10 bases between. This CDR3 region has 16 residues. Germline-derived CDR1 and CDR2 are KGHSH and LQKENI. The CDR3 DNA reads TGTGCCAGCTCACCACGGACAGAGAAAGCCAAAAACATTCAGTACTTC. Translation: CASSPRTEKAKNIQYF. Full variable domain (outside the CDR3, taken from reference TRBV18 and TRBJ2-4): NAGVMQNPRHLVRRRGQEARLRCSPMKGHSHVYWYRQLPEEGLKFMVYLQKENIIDESGMPKERFSAEFPKEGPSILRIQQVVRGDSAAYFCASSPRTEKAKNIQYFGAGTRLSVL.

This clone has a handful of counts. The CDR3 region has the DNA TGTGCCAGCAGCCTGGCGGGGGGGAGGGCTGAAGCTTTCTTT. Its translation: CASSLAGGRAEAFF. This chain connects TRBV7-2 to TRBJ1-1; a weak D match, TRBD1 (5 bases). In germline, CDR1 is SGHTA, CDR2 FQGNSA. The CDR3 is 14 residues long. Trimming removed 5 bases from V and 6 bases from J, with 16 bases in between.

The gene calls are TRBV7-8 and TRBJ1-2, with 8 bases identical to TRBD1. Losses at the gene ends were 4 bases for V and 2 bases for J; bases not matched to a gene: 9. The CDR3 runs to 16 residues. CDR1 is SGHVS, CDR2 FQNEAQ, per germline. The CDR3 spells CASSSTAGTGNYGYTF. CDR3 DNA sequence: TGTGCCAGCAGCTCTACCGCCGGGACAGGCAACTATGGCTACACCTTC.

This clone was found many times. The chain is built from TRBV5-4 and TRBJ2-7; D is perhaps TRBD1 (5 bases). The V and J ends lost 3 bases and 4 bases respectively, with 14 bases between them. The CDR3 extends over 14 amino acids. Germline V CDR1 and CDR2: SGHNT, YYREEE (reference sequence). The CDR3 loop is CASSSSPGIYEQYF. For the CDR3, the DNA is TGTGCCAGCAGCTCGTCGCCAGGGATTTACGAGCAGTACTTC. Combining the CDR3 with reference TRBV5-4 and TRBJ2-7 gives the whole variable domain ETGVTQSPTHLIKTRGQQVTLRCSSQSGHNTVSWYQQALGQGPQFIFQYYREEENGRGNFPPRFSGLQFPNYSSELNVNALELDDSALYLCASSSSPGIYEQYFGPGTRLTVT.

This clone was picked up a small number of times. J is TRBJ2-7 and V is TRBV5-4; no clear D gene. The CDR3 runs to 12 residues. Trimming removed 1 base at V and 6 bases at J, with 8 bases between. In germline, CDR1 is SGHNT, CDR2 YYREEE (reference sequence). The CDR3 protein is CASSLSGSEQYF. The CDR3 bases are TGTGCCAGCAGCTTGAGTGGCAGCGAGCAGTACTTC.

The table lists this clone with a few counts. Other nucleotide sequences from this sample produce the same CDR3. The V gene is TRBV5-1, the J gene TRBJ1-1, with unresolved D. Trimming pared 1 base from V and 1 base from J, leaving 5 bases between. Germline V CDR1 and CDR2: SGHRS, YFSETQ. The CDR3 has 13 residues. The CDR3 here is CASSLTENTEAFF. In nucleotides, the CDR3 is TGCGCCAGCAGCTTGACAGAGAACACTGAAGCTTTCTTT. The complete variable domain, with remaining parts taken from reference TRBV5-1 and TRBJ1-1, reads KAGVTQTPRYLIKTRGQQVTLSCSPISGHRSVSWYQQTPGQGLQFLFEYFSETQRNKGNFPGRFSGRQFSNSRSEMNVSTLELGDSALYLCASSLTENTEAFFGQGTRLTVV.

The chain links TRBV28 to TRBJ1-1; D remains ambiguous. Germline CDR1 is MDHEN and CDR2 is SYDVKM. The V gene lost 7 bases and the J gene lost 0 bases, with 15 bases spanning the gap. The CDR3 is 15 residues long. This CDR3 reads CASNAFSAMNTEAFF. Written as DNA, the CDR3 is TGTGCCAGCAATGCCTTCAGTGCAATGAACACTGAAGCTTTCTTT.

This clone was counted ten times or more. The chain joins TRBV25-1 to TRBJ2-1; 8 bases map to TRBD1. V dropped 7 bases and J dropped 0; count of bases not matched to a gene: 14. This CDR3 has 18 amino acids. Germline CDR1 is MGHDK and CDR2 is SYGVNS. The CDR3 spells CASTGGTGPTASYNEQFF. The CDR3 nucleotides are TGTGCCAGCACTGGAGGGACAGGACCAACGGCCTCCTACAATGAGCAGTTCTTC. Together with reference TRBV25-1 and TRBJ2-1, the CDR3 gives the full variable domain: EADIYQTPRYLVIGTGKKITLECSQTMGHDKMYWYQQDPGMELHLIHYSYGVNSTEKGDLSSESTVSRIRTEHFPLTLESARPSHTSQYLCASTGGTGPTASYNEQFFGPGTRLTVL.

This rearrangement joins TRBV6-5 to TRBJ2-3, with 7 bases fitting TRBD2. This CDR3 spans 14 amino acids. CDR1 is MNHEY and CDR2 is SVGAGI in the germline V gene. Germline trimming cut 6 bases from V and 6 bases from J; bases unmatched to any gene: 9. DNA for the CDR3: TGTGCCAGCAGACGCGGGACTACTCAGGATACGCAGTATTTT. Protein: CASRRGTTQDTQYF.

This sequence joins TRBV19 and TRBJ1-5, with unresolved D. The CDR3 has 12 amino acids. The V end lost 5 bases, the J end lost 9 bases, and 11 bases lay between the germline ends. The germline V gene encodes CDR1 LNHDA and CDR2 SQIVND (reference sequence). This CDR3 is CASSVLGGPQHF. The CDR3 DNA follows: TGTGCCAGTAGTGTTCTAGGAGGGCCCCAGCATTTT.

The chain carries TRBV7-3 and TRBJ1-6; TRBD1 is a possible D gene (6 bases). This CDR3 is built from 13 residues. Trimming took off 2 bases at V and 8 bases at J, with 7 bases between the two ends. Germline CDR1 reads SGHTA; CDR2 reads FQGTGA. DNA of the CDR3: TGTGCCAGCAGCTTAGGGACATATTCACCCCTCCACTTT. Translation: CASSLGTYSPLHF.

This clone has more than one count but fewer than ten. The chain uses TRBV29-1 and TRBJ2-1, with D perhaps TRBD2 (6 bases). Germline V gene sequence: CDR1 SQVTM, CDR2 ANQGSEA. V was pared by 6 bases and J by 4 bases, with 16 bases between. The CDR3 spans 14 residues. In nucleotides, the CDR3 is TGCAGCGTCGTGGAGGGTATAGATTACAATGAGCAGTTCTTC. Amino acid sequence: CSVVEGIDYNEQFF.

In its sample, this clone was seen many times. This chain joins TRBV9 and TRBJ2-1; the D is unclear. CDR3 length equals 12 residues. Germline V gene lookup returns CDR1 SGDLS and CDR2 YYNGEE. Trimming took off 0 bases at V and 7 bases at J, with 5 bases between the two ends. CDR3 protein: CASSVELNEQFF. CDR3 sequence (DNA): TGTGCCAGCAGCGTAGAACTAAATGAGCAGTTCTTC.

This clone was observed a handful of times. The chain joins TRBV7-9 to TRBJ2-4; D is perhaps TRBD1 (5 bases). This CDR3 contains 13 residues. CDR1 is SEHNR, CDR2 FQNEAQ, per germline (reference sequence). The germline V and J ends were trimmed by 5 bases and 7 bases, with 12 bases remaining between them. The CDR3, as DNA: TGTGCCAGCAGCCTGGGGCAGGGTAACATTCAGTACTTC. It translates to CASSLGQGNIQYF.

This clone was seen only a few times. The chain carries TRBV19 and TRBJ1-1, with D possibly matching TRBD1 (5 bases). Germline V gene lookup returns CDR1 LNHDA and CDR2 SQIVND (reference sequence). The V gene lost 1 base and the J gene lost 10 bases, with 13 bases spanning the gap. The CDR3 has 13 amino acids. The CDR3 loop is CASSIVGGVVAFF. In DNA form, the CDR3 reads TGTGCCAGTAGTATAGTGGGGGGAGTCGTAGCTTTCTTT.

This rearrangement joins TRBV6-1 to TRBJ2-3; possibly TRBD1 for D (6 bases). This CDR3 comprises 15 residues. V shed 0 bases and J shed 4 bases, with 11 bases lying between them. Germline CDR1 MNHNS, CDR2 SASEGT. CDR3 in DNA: TGTGCCAGCAGTGAAGCCCCAGGGGAAGCAGATACGCAGTATTTT. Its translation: CASSEAPGEADTQYF.

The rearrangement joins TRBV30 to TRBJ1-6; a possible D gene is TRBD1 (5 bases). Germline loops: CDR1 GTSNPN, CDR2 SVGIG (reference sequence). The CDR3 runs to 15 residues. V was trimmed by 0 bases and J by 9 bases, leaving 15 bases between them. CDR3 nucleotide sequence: TGTGCCTGGAGTGTACAAGGGGCTCTCGGTTCACCCCTCCACTTT. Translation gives CAWSVQGALGSPLHF.

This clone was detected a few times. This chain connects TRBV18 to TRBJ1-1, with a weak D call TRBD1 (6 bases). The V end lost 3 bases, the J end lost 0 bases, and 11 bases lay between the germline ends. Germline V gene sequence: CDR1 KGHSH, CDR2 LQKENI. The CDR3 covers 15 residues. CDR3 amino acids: CASSPQGTMNTEAFF. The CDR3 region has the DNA TGTGCCAGCTCACCTCAGGGGACTATGAACACTGAAGCTTTCTTT.

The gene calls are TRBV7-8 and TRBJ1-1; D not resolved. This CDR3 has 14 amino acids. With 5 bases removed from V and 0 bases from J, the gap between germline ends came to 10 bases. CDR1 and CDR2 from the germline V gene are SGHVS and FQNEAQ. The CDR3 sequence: CASSREGMNTEAFF. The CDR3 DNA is TGTGCCAGCAGCCGCGAGGGAATGAACACTGAAGCTTTCTTT. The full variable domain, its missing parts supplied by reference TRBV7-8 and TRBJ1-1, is GAGVSQSPRYKVAKRGQDVALRCDPISGHVSLFWYQQALGQGPEFLTYFQNEAQLDKSGLPSDRFFAERPEGSVSTLKIQRTQQEDSAVYLCASSREGMNTEAFFGQGTRLTVV.

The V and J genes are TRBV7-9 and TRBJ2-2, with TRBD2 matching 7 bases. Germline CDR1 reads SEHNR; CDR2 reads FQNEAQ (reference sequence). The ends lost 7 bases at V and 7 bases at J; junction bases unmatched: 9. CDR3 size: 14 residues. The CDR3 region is CASNPREGFGELFF. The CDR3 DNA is TGTGCCAGCAACCCCAGGGAGGGATTCGGGGAGCTGTTTTTT.

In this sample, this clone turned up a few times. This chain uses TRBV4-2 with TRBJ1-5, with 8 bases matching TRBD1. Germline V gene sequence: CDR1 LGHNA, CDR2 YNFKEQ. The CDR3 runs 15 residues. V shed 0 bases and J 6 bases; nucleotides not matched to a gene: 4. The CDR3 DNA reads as TGTGCCAGCAGCCAAGACCTGACAGGGGTTCAGCCCCAGCATTTT. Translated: CASSQDLTGVQPQHF.

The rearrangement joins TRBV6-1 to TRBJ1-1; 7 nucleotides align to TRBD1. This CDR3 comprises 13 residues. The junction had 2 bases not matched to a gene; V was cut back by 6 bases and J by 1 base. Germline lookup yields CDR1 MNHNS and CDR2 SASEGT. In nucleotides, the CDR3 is TGTGCCAGCAGCACAGGGGCGAACACTGAAGCTTTCTTT. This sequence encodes CASSTGANTEAFF.

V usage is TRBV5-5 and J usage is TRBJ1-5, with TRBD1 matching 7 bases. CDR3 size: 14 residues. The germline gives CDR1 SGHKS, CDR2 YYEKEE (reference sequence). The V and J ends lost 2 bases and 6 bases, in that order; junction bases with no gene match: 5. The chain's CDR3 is CASSFDRATQPQHF. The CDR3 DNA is TGTGCCAGCAGCTTCGACAGGGCAACTCAGCCCCAGCATTTT.

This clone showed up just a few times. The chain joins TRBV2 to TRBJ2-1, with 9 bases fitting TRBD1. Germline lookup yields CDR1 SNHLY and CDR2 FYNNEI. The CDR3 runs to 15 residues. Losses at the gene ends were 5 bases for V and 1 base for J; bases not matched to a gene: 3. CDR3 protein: CASSLDRGSYNEQFF. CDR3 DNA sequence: TGTGCCAGCAGTTTGGACAGGGGTTCCTACAATGAGCAGTTCTTC.

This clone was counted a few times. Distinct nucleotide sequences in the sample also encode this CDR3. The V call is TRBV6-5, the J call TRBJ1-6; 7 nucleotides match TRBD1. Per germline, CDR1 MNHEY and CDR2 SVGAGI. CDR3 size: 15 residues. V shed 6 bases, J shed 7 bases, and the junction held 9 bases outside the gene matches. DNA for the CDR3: TGTGCCAGCAGCCCCGACAGGGAAGAAAATTCACCCCTCCACTTT. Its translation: CASSPDREENSPLHF.

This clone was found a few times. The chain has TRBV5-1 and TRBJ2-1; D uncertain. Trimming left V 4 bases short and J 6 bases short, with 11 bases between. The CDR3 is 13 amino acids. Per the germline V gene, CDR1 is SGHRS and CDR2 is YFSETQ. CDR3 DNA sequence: TGCGCCAGCAGCCCTCGGTCCGTCAATGAGCAGTTCTTC. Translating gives CASSPRSVNEQFF.